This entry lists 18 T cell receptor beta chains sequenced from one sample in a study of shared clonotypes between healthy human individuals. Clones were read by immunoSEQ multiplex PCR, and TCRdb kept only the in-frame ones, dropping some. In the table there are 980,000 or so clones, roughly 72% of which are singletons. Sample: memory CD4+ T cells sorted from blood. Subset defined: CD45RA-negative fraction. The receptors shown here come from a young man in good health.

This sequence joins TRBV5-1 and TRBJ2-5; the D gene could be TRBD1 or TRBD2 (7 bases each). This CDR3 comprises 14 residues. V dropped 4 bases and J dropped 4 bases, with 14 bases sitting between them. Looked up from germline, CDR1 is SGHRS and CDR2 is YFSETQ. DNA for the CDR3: TGCGCCAGCAGCGAGACAGGGAGGGGAGAGACCCAGTACTTC. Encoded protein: CASSETGRGETQYF. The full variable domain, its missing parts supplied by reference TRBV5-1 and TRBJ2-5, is KAGVTQTPRYLIKTRGQQVTLSCSPISGHRSVSWYQQTPGQGLQFLFEYFSETQRNKGNFPGRFSGRQFSNSRSEMNVSTLELGDSALYLCASSETGRGETQYFGPGTRLLVL.

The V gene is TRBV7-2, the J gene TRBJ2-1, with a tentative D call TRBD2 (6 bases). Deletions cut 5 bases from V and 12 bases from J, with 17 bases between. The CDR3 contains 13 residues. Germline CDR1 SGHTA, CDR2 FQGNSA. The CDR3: CASSLYRDSSQFF. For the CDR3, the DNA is TGTGCCAGCAGCCTTTACCGGGACTCGTCGCAGTTCTTC.

This CDR3 is CASSDRTSGTYNEQFF. The CDR3 DNA sequence: TGTGCCAGCAGCGATCGGACTAGCGGGACCTACAATGAGCAGTTCTTC. This chain connects TRBV6-6 to TRBJ2-1, with TRBD2 matching 12 bases. CDR3 length: 16 amino acids. V gave up 6 bases and J gave up 2 bases; unmatched junction bases: 5. The germline gives CDR1 MNHNY, CDR2 SVGAGI (reference sequence).

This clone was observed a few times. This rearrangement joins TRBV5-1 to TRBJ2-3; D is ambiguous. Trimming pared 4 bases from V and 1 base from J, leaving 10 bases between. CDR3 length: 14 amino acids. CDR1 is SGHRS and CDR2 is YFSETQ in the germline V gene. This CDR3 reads CASSLSGGTDTQYF. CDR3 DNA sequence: TGCGCCAGCAGCCTGTCTGGGGGCACAGATACGCAGTATTTT. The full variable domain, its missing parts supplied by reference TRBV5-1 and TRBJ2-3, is KAGVTQTPRYLIKTRGQQVTLSCSPISGHRSVSWYQQTPGQGLQFLFEYFSETQRNKGNFPGRFSGRQFSNSRSEMNVSTLELGDSALYLCASSLSGGTDTQYFGPGTRLTVL.

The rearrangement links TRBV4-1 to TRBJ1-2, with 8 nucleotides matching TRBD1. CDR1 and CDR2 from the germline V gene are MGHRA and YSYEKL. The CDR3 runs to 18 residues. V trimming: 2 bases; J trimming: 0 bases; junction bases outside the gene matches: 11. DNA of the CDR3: TGCGCCAGCAGCCAACAGGGGGCGATCCAAGGAGCTAACTATGGCTACACCTTC. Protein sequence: CASSQQGAIQGANYGYTF.

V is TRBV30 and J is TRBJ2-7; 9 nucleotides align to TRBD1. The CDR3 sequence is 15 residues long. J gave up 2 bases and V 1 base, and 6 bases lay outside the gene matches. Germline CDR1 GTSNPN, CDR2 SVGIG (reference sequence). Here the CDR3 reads CAWSAGQGLTYEQYF. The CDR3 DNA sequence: TGTGCCTGGAGTGCCGGACAGGGGTTGACCTACGAGCAGTACTTC.

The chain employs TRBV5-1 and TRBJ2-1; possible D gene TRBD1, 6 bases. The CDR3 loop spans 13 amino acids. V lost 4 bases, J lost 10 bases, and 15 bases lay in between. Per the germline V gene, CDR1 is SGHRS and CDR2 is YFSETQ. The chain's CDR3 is CASSVTPGQEQFF. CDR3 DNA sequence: TGCGCCAGCAGCGTGACACCGGGACAAGAGCAGTTCTTC.

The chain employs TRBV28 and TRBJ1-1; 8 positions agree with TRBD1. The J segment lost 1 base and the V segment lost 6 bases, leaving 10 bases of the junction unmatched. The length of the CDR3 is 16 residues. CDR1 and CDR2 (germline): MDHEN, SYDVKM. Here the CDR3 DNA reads TGTGCCAGCAGGCCACTAAGGGACAGGAAGAACACTGAAGCTTTCTTT. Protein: CASRPLRDRKNTEAFF.

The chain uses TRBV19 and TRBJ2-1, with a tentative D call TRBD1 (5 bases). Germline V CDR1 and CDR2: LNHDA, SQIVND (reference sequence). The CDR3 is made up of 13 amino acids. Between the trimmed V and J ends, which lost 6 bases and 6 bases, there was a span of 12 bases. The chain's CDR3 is CASSNQGSNEQFF. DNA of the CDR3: TGTGCCAGTAGCAACCAGGGTTCCAATGAGCAGTTCTTC.

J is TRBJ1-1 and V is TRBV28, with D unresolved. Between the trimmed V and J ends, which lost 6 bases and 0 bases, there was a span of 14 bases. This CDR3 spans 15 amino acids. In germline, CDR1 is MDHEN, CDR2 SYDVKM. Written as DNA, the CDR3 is TGTGCCAGCAGCCCGGTTTTAATAATGAACACTGAAGCTTTCTTT. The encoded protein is CASSPVLIMNTEAFF.

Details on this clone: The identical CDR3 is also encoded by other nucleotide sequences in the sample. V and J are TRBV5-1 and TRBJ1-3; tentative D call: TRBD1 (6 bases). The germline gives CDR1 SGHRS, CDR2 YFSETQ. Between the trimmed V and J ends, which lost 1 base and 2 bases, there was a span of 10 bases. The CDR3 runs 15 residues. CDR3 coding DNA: TGCGCCAGCAGCTTGATGGGGGCAACTGGAAACACCATATATTTT. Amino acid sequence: CASSLMGATGNTIYF. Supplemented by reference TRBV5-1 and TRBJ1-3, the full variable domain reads KAGVTQTPRYLIKTRGQQVTLSCSPISGHRSVSWYQQTPGQGLQFLFEYFSETQRNKGNFPGRFSGRQFSNSRSEMNVSTLELGDSALYLCASSLMGATGNTIYFGEGSWLTVV.

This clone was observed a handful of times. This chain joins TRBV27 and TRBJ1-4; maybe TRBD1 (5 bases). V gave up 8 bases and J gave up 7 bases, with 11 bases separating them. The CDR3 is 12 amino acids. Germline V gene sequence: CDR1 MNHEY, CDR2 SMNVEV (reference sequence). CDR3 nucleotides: TGTGCCAGCGGGAGGGGTGGTGAAAAACTGTTTTTT. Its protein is CASGRGGEKLFF.

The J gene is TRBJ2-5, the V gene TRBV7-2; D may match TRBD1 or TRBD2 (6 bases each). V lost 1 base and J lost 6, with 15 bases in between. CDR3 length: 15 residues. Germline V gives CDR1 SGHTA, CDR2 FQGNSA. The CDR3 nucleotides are TGTGCCAGCAGCTTAGTATCGGCGGGGACACAGACCCAGTACTTC. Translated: CASSLVSAGTQTQYF.

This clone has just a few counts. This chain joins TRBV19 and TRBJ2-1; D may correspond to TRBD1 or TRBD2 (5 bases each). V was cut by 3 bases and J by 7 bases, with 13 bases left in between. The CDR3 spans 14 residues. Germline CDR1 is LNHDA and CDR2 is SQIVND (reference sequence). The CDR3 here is CASSMGPQRNEQFF. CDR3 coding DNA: TGTGCCAGTAGTATGGGACCCCAGAGAAATGAGCAGTTCTTC.

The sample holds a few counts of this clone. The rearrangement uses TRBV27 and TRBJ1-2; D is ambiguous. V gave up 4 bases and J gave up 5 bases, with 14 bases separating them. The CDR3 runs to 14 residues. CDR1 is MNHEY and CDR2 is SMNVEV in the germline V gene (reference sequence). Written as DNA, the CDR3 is TGTGCCAGCAGTTCAAGGCCTGAGATTTATGGCTACACCTTC. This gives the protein CASSSRPEIYGYTF.

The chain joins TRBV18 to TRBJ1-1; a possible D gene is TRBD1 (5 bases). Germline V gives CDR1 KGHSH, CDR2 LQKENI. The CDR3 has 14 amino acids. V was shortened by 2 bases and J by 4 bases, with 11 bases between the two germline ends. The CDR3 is CASSPIQGSTEAFF. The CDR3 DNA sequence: TGTGCCAGCTCACCAATCCAGGGAAGCACTGAAGCTTTCTTT.

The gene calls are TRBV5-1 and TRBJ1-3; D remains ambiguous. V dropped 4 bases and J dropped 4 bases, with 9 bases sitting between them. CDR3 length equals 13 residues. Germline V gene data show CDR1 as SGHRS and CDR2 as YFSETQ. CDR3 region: CASSIDPGNTIYF. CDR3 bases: TGCGCCAGCAGCATTGATCCCGGAAACACCATATATTTT.

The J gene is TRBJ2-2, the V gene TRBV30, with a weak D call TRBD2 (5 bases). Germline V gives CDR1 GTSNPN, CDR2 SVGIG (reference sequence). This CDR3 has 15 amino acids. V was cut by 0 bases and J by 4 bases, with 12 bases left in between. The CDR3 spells CAWSVRRIGTGELFF. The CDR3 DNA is TGTGCCTGGAGTGTACGGAGGATAGGCACCGGGGAGCTGTTTTTT. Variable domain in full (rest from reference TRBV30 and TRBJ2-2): SQTIHQWPATLVQPVGSPLSLECTVEGTSNPNLYWYRQAAGRGLQLLFYSVGIGQISSEVPQNLSASRPQDRQFILSSKKLLLSDSGFYLCAWSVRRIGTGELFFGEGSRLTVL.